Below are 14 T cell receptor beta chains sequenced from a single sample in a study of CD8 T cells in ankylosing spondylitis. Study findings and constraints: Typical of ankylosing spondylitis blood, it appeared, was a TCR beta motif of several highly homologous variants.

The antigens these receptors bind are not known. TCRdb reprocessed the 5' RACE reads with MiXCR, giving one entry per CDR3 protein. The sample includes around 450,000 distinct CDR3 sequences, roughly 25% of them seen just once. The material sequenced was blood, either unsorted or a sorted T cell fraction (not recorded which). The receptors originated from a male donor with ankylosing spondylitis.

This clonotype has a handful of counts. CDR3 amino acids: CASSLGRGPTEAFF. The CDR3 DNA reads as TGTGCCAGCAGCTTGGGCAGGGGGCCCACTGAAGCTTTCTTT. The rearrangement links TRBV11-1 to TRBJ1-1; TRBD1 agrees at 8 bases. This CDR3 region has 14 residues. Germline CDR1 SGHAT, CDR2 FQDESV (reference sequence). J lost 4 bases, V lost 3 bases, and 4 bases had no gene match.

The chain recombines TRBV6-2 or TRBV6-3 with TRBJ2-7, with D possibly matching TRBD1 (5 bases). Germline V CDR1 and CDR2: MNHEY, SVGEGT. The germline V and J ends were trimmed by 6 bases and 4 bases, with 16 bases remaining between them. The CDR3 extends over 14 amino acids. This CDR3 reads CASRQDGFFYEQYV. The CDR3 nucleotides are TGTGCCAGCAGACAGGATGGCTTTTTTTACGAGCAGTACGTC.

This clonotype appeared a few times. The chain carries TRBV5-1 and TRBJ2-5; perhaps D is TRBD1 or TRBD2 (5 bases each). Looked up from germline, CDR1 is SGHRS and CDR2 is YFSETQ. The length of the CDR3 is 14 residues. Trimming stripped 2 bases from V and 2 bases from J, with 10 bases between. The CDR3 region has the DNA TGCGCCAGCAGCTTCGGGACCCCGCAAGAGACCCAGTACTTC. This translates into CASSFGTPQETQYF.

Here the CDR3 DNA reads TGTGCCAGCAGTTTAGCGGCGTCAGAGACCCAGTACTTC. This sequence encodes CASSLAASETQYF. This rearrangement joins TRBV12-3 or TRBV12-4 to TRBJ2-5; the D is unclear. The V and J ends lost 0 bases and 4 bases respectively, with 6 bases between them. The CDR3 extends over 13 amino acids.

The CDR3 sequence: CASSSLAAGGRTGELFF. The CDR3 nucleotides are TGTGCCAGCAGCTCCTTGGCAGCGGGAGGTAGGACCGGGGAGCTGTTTTTT. This chain connects TRBV5-6 to TRBJ2-2, with 9 bases identical to TRBD2. Germline trimming cut 3 bases from V and 5 bases from J; bases unmatched to any gene: 11. CDR1 is SGHDT and CDR2 is YYEEEE in the germline V gene. The CDR3 consists of 17 residues.

This clonotype was detected only a few times. The chain couples TRBV28 to TRBJ2-1, with TRBD1 matching 8 bases. CDR3 size: 15 residues. From germline, CDR1 is MDHEN and CDR2 SYDVKM. With V trimmed by 5 bases and J by 7 bases, 10 bases remained unmatched. This CDR3 is CASSRPRGQVNEQFF. As DNA, the CDR3 is TGTGCCAGCAGTCGCCCGCGGGGACAGGTGAATGAGCAGTTCTTC.

A few counts support this clonotype. The rearrangement uses TRBV24-1 and TRBJ2-5; TRBD1 matches at 8 bases. The CDR3 loop spans 15 amino acids. Per the germline V gene, CDR1 is KGHDR and CDR2 is SFDVKD. With 4 bases clipped from V and 4 bases from J, the junction kept 7 bases outside the gene matches. CDR3 DNA: TGTGCCACCAGTGACCCCGGGACAGGTTTAGAGACCCAGTACTTC. As protein: CATSDPGTGLETQYF.

About this clonotype: Given the absence of the conserved phenylalanine or tryptophan at the CDR3 end, a read error is likely. This chain uses TRBV3-1 with TRBJ1-5; 9 bases are a match to TRBD1. The germline V gene encodes CDR1 LGHDT and CDR2 YNNKEL (reference sequence). Trimming cost V 4 bases and J 4 bases; bases outside gene matches: 8. The CDR3 is 16 amino acids. CDR3 protein: CASSRGTGNMNQPQHL. CDR3 DNA: TGTGCCAGCAGCCGTGGGACAGGGAATATGAATCAGCCCCAGCATCTT.

There are a few counts of this clonotype. V gene TRBV4-2 combines with J gene TRBJ2-1; 8 bases match TRBD2. CDR3 size: 14 residues. Germline trimming cut 0 bases from V and 9 bases from J; bases unmatched to any gene: 4. Germline V gene sequence: CDR1 LGHNA, CDR2 YNFKEQ. CDR3 loop: CASSQDLTSGEQFF. CDR3 sequence (DNA): TGTGCCAGCAGCCAAGATTTAACTAGCGGTGAGCAGTTCTTC.

This clonotype showed up just a few times. The chain links TRBV5-1 to TRBJ2-3, with 14 bases matching TRBD2. Per the germline V gene, CDR1 is SGHRS and CDR2 is YFSETQ. The CDR3 length is 17 residues. V lost 1 base to trimming and J lost 5 bases; unmatched junction nucleotides: 6. The CDR3 DNA is TGCGCCAGCAGCTTGCGACTAGCGGGAGGGCTAGGAGATACGCAGTATTTT. Translating gives CASSLRLAGGLGDTQYF.

This clonotype was counted a few times. The chain joins TRBV12-3 or TRBV12-4 to TRBJ2-7; D call uncertain. The CDR3 extends over 14 amino acids. Trimming removed 0 bases from V and 3 bases from J, with 9 bases in between. This CDR3 reads CASSLALNGYEQYV. CDR3 coding DNA: TGTGCCAGCAGTTTAGCCCTCAACGGCTACGAGCAGTACGTC.

This clonotype was counted a few times. The chain uses TRBV2 and TRBJ2-1, with D unresolved. Per the germline V gene, CDR1 is SNHLY and CDR2 is FYNNEI. Between the trimmed V and J ends, which lost 5 bases and 4 bases, there was a span of 15 bases. The CDR3 extends over 15 amino acids. The CDR3 DNA follows: TGTGCCAGCAGTCCACGTTGGACCGTTTACAATGAGCAGTTCTTC. It specifies CASSPRWTVYNEQFF.

The chain recombines TRBV20-1 with TRBJ2-7, with D maybe TRBD2 (6 bases). Trimming pared 2 bases from V and 3 bases from J, leaving 8 bases between. CDR3 length: 12 residues. Germline values: CDR1 DFQATT, CDR2 SNEGSKA (reference sequence). The DNA for the CDR3 is TGCAGTGCTAGATTGGGGGGCTACGAGCAGTACTTC. This sequence encodes CSARLGGYEQYF.

The CDR3 here is CASSATGTPSSADTQYF. CDR3 DNA sequence: TGCGCCAGCAGCGCGACCGGGACACCCTCGTCGGCAGATACGCAGTATTTT. The chain recombines TRBV5-1 with TRBJ2-3, with D tentatively TRBD1 (6 bases). V dropped 4 bases and J dropped 4 bases, with 22 bases sitting between them. Germline V gene lookup returns CDR1 SGHRS and CDR2 YFSETQ. The CDR3 runs to 17 residues.